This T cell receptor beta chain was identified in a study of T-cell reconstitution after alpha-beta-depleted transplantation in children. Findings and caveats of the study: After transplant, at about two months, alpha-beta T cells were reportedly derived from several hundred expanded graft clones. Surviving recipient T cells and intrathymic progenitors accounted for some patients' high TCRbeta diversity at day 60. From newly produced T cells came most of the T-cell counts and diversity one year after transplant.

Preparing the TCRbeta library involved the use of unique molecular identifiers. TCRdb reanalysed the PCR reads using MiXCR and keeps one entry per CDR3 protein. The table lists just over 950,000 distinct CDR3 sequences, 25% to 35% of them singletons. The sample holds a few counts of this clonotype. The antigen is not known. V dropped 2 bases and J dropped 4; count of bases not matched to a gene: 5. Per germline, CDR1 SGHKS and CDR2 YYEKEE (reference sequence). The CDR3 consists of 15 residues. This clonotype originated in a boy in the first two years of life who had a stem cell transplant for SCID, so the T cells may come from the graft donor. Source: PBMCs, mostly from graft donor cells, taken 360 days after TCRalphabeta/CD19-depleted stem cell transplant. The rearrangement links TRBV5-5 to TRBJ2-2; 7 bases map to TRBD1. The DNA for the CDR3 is TGTGCCAGCAGCTTTTGGGACAGTGGCACCGGGGAGCTGTTTTTT. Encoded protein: CASSFWDSGTGELFF.